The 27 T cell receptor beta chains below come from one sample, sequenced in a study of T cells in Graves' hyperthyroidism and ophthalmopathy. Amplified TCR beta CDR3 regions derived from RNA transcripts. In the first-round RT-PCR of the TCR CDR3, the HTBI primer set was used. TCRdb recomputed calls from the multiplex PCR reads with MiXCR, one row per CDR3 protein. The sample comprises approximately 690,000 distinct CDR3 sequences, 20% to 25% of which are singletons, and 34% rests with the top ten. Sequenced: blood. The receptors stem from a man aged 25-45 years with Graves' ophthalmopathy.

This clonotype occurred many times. The CDR3 DNA is TGTGCCAGCACGGGGACAGGGGGTCAGCCCCAGCATTTT. This sequence encodes CASTGTGGQPQHF. This sequence joins TRBV2 and TRBJ1-5, with 11 bases that match TRBD1. Germline V gene lookup returns CDR1 SNHLY and CDR2 FYNNEI. The CDR3 is made up of 13 amino acids. Losses at the gene ends were 7 bases for V and 6 bases for J; bases not matched to a gene: 2. Full variable domain (rest looked up from reference TRBV2 and TRBJ1-5): EPEVTQTPSHQVTQMGQEVILRCVPISNHLYFYWYRQILGQKVEFLVSFYNNEISEKSEIFDDQFSVERPDGSNFTLKIRSTKLEDSAMYFCASTGTGGQPQHFGDGTRLSIL.

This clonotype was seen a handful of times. The CDR3 spells CASRPADSNTEAFF. CDR3 coding DNA: TGTGCCAGCAGACCCGCGGACAGTAACACTGAAGCTTTCTTT. The rearrangement joins TRBV28 to TRBJ1-1, with D possibly TRBD1 on 6 matching bases. V lost 6 bases to trimming and J lost 2 bases, with 13 bases between them. In germline, CDR1 is MDHEN, CDR2 SYDVKM. The CDR3 sequence is 14 residues long.

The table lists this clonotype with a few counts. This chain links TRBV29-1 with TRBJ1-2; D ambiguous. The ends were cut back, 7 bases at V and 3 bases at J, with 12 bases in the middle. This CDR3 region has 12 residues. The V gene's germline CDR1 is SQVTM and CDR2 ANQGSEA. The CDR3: CSAGDTYYGYTF. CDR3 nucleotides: TGCAGCGCCGGAGACACTTACTATGGCTACACCTTC. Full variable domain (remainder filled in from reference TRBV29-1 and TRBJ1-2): SAVISQKPSRDICQRGTSLTIQCQVDSQVTMMFWYRQQPGQSLTLIATANQGSEATYESGFVIDKFPISRPNLTFSTLTVSNMSPEDSSIYLCSAGDTYYGYTFGSGTRLTVV.

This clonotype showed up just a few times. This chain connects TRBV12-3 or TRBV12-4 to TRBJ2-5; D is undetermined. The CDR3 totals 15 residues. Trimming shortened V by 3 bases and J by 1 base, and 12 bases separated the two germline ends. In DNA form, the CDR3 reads TGTGCCAGCAGTTTTATCGGTGGACCCCAAGAGACCCAGTACTTC. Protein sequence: CASSFIGGPQETQYF.

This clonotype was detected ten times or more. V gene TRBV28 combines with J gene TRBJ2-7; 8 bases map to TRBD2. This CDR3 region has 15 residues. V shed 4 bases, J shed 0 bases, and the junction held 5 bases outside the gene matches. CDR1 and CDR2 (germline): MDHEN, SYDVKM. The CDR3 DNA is TGTGCCAGCAGTTCGGGGGGGTTGAGCTCCTACGAGCAGTACTTC. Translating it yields CASSSGGLSSYEQYF.

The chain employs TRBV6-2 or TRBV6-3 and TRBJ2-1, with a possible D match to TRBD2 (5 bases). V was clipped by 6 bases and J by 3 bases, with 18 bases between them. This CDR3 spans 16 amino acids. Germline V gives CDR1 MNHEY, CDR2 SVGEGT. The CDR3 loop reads CASSYHPGRGYNEQFF. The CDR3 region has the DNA TGTGCCAGCAGCTACCACCCTGGCCGGGGCTACAATGAGCAGTTCTTC.

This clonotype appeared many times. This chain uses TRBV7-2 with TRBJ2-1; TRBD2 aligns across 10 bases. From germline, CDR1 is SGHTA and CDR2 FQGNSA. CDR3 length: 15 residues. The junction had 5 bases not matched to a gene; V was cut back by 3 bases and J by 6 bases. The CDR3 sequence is CASSFKREGPNEQFF. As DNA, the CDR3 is TGTGCCAGCAGCTTCAAGCGGGAGGGCCCCAATGAGCAGTTCTTC.

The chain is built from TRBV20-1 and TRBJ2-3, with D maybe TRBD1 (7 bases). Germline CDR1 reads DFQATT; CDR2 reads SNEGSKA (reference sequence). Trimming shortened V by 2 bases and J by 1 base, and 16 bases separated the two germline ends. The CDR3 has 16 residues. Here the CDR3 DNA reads TGCAGTGCTAGATCGGGGGCAGGGGGACGCACAGATACGCAGTATTTT. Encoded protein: CSARSGAGGRTDTQYF.

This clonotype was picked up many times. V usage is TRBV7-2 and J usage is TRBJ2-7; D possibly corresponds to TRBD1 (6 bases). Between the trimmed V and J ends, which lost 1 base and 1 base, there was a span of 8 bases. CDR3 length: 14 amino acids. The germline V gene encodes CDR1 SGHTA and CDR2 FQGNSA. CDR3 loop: CASSLDTGSYEQYF. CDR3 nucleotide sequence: TGTGCCAGCAGCTTAGACACAGGGTCCTACGAGCAGTACTTC.

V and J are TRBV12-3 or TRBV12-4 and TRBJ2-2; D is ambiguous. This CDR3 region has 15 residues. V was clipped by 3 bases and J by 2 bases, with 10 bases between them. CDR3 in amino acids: CASSFGLTNTGELFF. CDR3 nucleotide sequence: TGTGCCAGCAGTTTTGGGCTAACTAACACCGGGGAGCTGTTTTTT.

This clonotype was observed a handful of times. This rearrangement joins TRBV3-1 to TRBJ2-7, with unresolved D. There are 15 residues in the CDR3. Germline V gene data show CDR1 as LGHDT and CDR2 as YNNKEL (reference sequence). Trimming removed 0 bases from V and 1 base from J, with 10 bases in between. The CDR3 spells CASSQDVAMSYEQYF. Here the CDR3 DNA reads TGTGCCAGCAGCCAAGACGTGGCCATGTCCTACGAGCAGTACTTC.

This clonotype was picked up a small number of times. CDR3 nucleotide sequence: TGTGCCACCGCCGACGGGGTCCCAGCTATATCACACTACGAGCAGTACTTC. Its translation is CATADGVPAISHYEQYF. The V and J genes are TRBV24-1 and TRBJ2-7; weak D call: TRBD2 (5 bases). CDR1 is KGHDR, CDR2 SFDVKD, per germline. V gave up 9 bases and J gave up 3 bases, with 26 bases separating them. This CDR3 has 17 amino acids.

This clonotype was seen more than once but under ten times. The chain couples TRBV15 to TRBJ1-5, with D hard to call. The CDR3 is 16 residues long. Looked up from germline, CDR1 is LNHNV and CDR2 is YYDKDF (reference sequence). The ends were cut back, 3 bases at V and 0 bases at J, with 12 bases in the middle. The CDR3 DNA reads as TGTGCCACCAGCAGTCCGCCCCCAAATAGCAATCAGCCCCAGCATTTT. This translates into CATSSPPPNSNQPQHF.

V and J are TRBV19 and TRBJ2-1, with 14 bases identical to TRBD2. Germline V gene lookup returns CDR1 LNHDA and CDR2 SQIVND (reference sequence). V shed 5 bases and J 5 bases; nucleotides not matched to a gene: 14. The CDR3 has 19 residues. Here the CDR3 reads CASSARFGLAGGRDNEQFF. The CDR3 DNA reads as TGTGCCAGTAGTGCAAGATTCGGACTAGCGGGAGGAAGAGACAATGAGCAGTTCTTC.

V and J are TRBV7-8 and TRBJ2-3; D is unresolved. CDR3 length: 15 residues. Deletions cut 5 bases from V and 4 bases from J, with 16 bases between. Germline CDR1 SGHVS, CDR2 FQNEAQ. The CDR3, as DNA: TGTGCCAGCAGCCCTTCCCGCTTTAAAGCAGATACGCAGTATTTT. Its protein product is CASSPSRFKADTQYF.

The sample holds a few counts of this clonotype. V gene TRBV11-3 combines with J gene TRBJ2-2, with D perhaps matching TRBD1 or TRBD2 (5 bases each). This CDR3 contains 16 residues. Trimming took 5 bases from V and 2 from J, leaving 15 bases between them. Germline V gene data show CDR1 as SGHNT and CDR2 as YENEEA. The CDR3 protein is CASSLHGTVNTGELFF. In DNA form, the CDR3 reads TGTGCCAGCAGCCTACACGGGACGGTCAACACCGGGGAGCTGTTTTTT.

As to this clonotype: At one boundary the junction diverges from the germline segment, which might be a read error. The CDR3 region has the DNA TGCAGCGTTGTCCTTCTAGCGGGAGGACTTCCCCACTTC. Translation gives CSVVLLAGGLPHF. The chain employs TRBV29-1 and TRBJ2-5, with 11 bases that match TRBD2. This CDR3 has 13 amino acids. Germline V lookup: CDR1 SQVTM, CDR2 ANQGSEA.

The CDR3 loop is CASSLVGTSGGSTDTQYF. CDR3 DNA sequence: TGTGCCAGCAGCTTAGTCGGGACTAGCGGGGGAAGCACAGATACGCAGTATTTT. V usage is TRBV7-2 and J usage is TRBJ2-3; 14 bases match TRBD2. Germline loops: CDR1 SGHTA, CDR2 FQGNSA. V shed 1 base, J shed 0 bases, and the junction held 3 bases outside the gene matches. This CDR3 comprises 18 residues.

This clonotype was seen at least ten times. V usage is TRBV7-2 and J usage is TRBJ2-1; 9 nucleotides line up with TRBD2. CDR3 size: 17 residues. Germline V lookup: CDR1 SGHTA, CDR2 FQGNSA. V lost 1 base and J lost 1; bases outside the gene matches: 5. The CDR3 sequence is CASSLVSAGGSYNEQFF. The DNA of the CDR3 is TGTGCCAGCAGCTTAGTGTCGGCGGGAGGGTCCTACAATGAGCAGTTCTTC. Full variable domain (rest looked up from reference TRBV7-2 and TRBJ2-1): GAGVSQSPSNKVTEKGKDVELRCDPISGHTALYWYRQSLGQGLEFLIYFQGNSAPDKSGLPSDRFSAERTGGSVSTLTIQRTQQEDSAVYLCASSLVSAGGSYNEQFFGPGTRLTVL.

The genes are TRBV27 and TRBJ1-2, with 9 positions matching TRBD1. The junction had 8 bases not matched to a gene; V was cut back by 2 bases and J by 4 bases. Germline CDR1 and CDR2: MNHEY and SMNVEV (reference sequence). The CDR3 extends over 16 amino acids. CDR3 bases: TGTGCCAGCAGTTTAACCGGACAGGGGAAAGGCTATGGCTACACCTTC. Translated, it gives CASSLTGQGKGYGYTF.

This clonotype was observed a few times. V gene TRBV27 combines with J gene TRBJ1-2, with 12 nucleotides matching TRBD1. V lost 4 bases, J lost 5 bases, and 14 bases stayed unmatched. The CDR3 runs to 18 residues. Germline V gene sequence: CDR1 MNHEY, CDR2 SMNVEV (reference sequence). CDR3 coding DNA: TGTGCCAGCAGTTCAACGTCCCGGGACAGGGGGCCCCCTTATGGCTACACCTTC. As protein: CASSSTSRDRGPPYGYTF.

The CDR3, as DNA: TGCAGTGCTAGAAACAGGGGGGATGAGCAGTTCTTC. Its protein product is CSARNRGDEQFF. The V and J genes are TRBV20-1 and TRBJ2-1; 8 nucleotides match TRBD1. V was clipped by 2 bases and J by 8 bases; unmatched bases: 2. The CDR3 extends over 12 amino acids. Germline V gene data show CDR1 as DFQATT and CDR2 as SNEGSKA (reference sequence).

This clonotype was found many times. The CDR3 region is CASSQGQGARQPQHF. In DNA, the CDR3 is TGTGCCAGCAGCCAAGGACAGGGGGCGAGGCAGCCCCAGCATTTT. The chain couples TRBV3-1 to TRBJ1-5; 10 bases are shared with TRBD1. CDR3 length: 15 residues. CDR1 is LGHDT and CDR2 is YNNKEL in the germline V gene (reference sequence). Unmatched junction bases numbered 4, after V lost 1 base and J lost 7 bases.

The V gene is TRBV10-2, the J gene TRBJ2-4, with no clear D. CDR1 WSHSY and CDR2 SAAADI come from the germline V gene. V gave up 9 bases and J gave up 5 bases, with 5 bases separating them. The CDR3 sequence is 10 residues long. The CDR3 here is CASYQNIQYF. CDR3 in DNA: TGCGCCAGTTACCAAAACATTCAGTACTTC.

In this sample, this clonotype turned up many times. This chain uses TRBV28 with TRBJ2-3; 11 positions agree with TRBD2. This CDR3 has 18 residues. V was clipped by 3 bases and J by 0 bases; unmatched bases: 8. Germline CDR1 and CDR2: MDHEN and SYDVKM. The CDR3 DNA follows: TGTGCCAGCAGTTTCTCCCTAGCGGGAGGCACTAGCACAGATACGCAGTATTTT. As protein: CASSFSLAGGTSTDTQYF.

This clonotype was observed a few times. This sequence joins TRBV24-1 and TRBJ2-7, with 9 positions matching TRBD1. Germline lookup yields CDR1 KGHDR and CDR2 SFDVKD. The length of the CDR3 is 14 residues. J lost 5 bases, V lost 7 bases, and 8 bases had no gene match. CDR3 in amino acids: CATRSPGTGNEQYF. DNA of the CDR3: TGTGCCACCAGAAGCCCCGGGACAGGGAACGAGCAGTACTTC.

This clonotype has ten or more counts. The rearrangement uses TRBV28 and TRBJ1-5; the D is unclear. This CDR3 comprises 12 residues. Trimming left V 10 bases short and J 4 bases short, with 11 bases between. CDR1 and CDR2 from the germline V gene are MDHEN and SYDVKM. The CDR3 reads CAIRRLNQPQHF. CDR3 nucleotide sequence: TGTGCCATTCGGCGGCTAAATCAGCCCCAGCATTTT.